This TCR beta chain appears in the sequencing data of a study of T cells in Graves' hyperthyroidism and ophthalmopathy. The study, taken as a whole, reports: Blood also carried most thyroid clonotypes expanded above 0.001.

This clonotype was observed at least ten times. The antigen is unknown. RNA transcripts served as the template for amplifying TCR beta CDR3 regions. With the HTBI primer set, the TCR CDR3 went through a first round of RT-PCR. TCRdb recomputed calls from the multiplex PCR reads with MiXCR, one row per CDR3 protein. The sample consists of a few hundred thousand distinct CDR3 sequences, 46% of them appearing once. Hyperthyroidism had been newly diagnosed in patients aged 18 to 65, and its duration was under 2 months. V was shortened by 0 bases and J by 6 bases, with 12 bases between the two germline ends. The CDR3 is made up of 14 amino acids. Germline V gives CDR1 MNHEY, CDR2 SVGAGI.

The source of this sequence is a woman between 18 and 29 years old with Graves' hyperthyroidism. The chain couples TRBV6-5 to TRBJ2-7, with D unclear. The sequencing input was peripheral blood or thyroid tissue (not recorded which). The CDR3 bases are TGTGCCAGCAGTTACTCGCAGCTCCTGAGCGAGCAGTACTTC. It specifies CASSYSQLLSEQYF.